This T cell receptor (beta chain) originates from a study of Graves' ophthalmopathy and Graves' hyperthyroidism. V was pared by 6 bases and J by 9 bases, with 14 bases of the junction left unmatched. Germline V gives CDR1 SEHNR, CDR2 FQNEAQ (reference sequence). The CDR3 contains 14 residues. Orbital computed tomography, thyroid ultrasound, TRAb, serum thyroxine and clinical symptoms formed the basis of diagnosis. On this clonotype: The antigen is undetermined.

Amplification of TCR beta CDR3 regions used RNA transcripts. Second-round multiplex PCR came after a first-round RT-PCR that employed HTBI primers. Each CDR3 protein is one row after TCRdb ran MiXCR on the multiplex PCR reads. This sample has over a million distinct CDR3 sequences; about two fifths occur once, and the top ten carry around 10%. The study, taken as a whole, reports: Also, most clonotypes expanded in the thyroid above 0.001 frequency appeared in blood. With about 86% sensitivity and around 80% specificity, a 13-signature model separated ophthalmopathy from stable hyperthyroidism.

The sequencing sample was made of peripheral blood or thyroid tissue (not recorded which). The receptor's source is an adult man with Graves' hyperthyroidism. The chain carries TRBV7-9 and TRBJ2-7; 7 bases map to TRBD2. The CDR3 coding sequence is TGTGCCAGCAGTTTGGCGGGAGTGGATACGGGGCAGTACTTC. Encoded protein: CASSLAGVDTGQYF. Together with reference TRBV7-9 and TRBJ2-7, the CDR3 gives the full variable domain: DTGVSQNPRHKITKRGQNVTFRCDPISEHNRLYWYRQTLGQGPEFLTYFQNEAQLEKSRLLSDRFSAERPKGSFSTLEIQRTEQGDSAMYLCASSLAGVDTGQYFGPGTRLTVT.